This T cell receptor beta chain was identified during a study of immune evolution from preneoplasia to lung adenocarcinoma. Resections took place in Japan or China from the mid-2010s to the late 2010s. Premalignant or tumor cells were enriched by macro-dissection after pathologic assessment. Using immunoSEQ multiplex PCR, the repertoire was profiled, and TCRdb retains in-frame clones only, with some absent. The repertoire holds over 11,000 clones, 80% seen once, with over 4.5% in the top ten. Study-wide findings and caveats: From normal lung to invasive adenocarcinoma, top clone frequencies appeared to decrease. Later-stage lesions appeared to have more T cells, more diversity, less clonality.

To note about this clone: Its target is unknown.

The CDR3 loop spans 14 amino acids. Trimming left V 5 bases short and J 7 bases short, with 15 bases between. Germline V gives CDR1 LNHDA, CDR2 SQIVND (reference sequence). The TCR comes from a person between 70 and 80 years old with lung adenocarcinoma. Sequencing was performed on FFPE minimally invasive lung adenocarcinoma tissue. The chain carries TRBV19 and TRBJ1-5, with D possibly TRBD1 on 6 matching bases. The CDR3 DNA is TGTGCCAGTAGTCCCCAACAGGGAGGCCAGCCCCAGCATTTT. Translation: CASSPQQGGQPQHF. Combining the CDR3 with reference TRBV19 and TRBJ1-5 gives the whole variable domain DGGITQSPKYLFRKEGQNVTLSCEQNLNHDAMYWYRQDPGQGLRLIYYSQIVNDFQKGDIAEGYSVSREKKESFPLTVTSAQKNPTAFYLCASSPQQGGQPQHFGDGTRLSIL.